These 30 T cell receptor beta chains were all obtained from the same sample, sequenced in a study of regulatory T cells in long-lasting Graves disease. CDR3 regions were amplified by Arm-PCR using iRepertoire HTBI primers to build TCR beta libraries. Using its own MiXCR run on the multiplex PCR reads, TCRdb lists one record per CDR3 protein. Among 400,000 to 550,000 distinct CDR3 sequences listed, over 15% were seen once. Time point meaning: newly diagnosed GD, antithyroid drugs for less than 3 months. After RNA was extracted from PBMCs, the TCR library was made from it. These data are also associated with another study on T cells in Graves' hyperthyroidism and ophthalmopathy.

This specimen was peripheral blood mononuclear cells (PBMCs), taken at new diagnosis, from a patient treated with antithyroid drugs. These receptors originate from a woman aged 25 to 45 with Graves disease.

This clonotype was seen many times. J is TRBJ2-1 and V is TRBV20-1; D possibly matches TRBD1 or TRBD2 (6 bases each). V lost 4 bases and J 12 bases, leaving 28 bases between the germline ends. Looked up from germline, CDR1 is DFQATT and CDR2 is SNEGSKA (reference sequence). The CDR3 is 16 amino acids. The CDR3 nucleotides are TGCAGTGCTAAGGGGGGAATGGCCGGACGGGCCAGGGGGCAGTTCTTC. This codes for CSAKGGMAGRARGQFF.

This clonotype came up many times. The chain has TRBV2 and TRBJ1-2; D is uncertain. V lost 6 bases to trimming and J lost 2 bases, with 13 bases between them. This CDR3 is built from 14 residues. The germline gives CDR1 SNHLY, CDR2 FYNNEI. CDR3 region: CASREEGVNYGYTF. DNA for the CDR3: TGTGCCAGCAGGGAGGAGGGAGTGAACTATGGCTACACCTTC.

There are a few counts of this clonotype. The V call is TRBV7-9, the J call TRBJ2-5; TRBD2 matches 8 bases. The germline V gene encodes CDR1 SEHNR and CDR2 FQNEAQ (reference sequence). The V segment lost 6 bases and the J segment 3 bases; nucleotides outside the gene matches: 6. The CDR3 extends over 14 amino acids. CDR3 nucleotides: TGTGCCAGCAGACAAATAGCGGGAAAAGAGACCCAGTACTTC. Its translation is CASRQIAGKETQYF.

J is TRBJ2-3 and V is TRBV15, with D tentatively TRBD1 (6 bases). The V gene lost 5 bases and the J gene lost 0 bases, with 12 bases spanning the gap. Per germline, CDR1 LNHNV and CDR2 YYDKDF (reference sequence). The CDR3 totals 15 residues. Here the CDR3 reads CATSPGTTSTDTQYF. In nucleotides, the CDR3 is TGTGCCACCAGCCCCGGGACAACCAGCACAGATACGCAGTATTTT.

This clonotype showed up many times. The chain is built from TRBV10-2 and TRBJ2-5; D assignment may be TRBD1 or TRBD2 (5 bases each). Germline CDR1 and CDR2: WSHSY and SAAADI. V lost 0 bases to trimming and J lost 2 bases, with 10 bases between them. The CDR3 extends over 15 amino acids. In nucleotides, the CDR3 is TGCGCCAGCAGTGAGTCAGGGGACGGACAAGAGACCCAGTACTTC. Translation gives CASSESGDGQETQYF.

This clonotype came up a few times. V gene TRBV4-3 combines with J gene TRBJ2-7, with 10 bases aligning to TRBD2. Germline V gives CDR1 LGHNA, CDR2 YSLEER. V shed 4 bases, J shed 6 bases, and the junction held 9 bases outside the gene matches. CDR3 length equals 15 residues. CDR3 sequence reads: CASSRTAGGPFEQYF. CDR3 sequence (DNA): TGCGCCAGCAGCCGAACAGCGGGAGGGCCTTTCGAGCAGTACTTC.

The J gene is TRBJ2-7, the V gene TRBV7-9; 10 bases agree with TRBD1. Germline lookup yields CDR1 SEHNR and CDR2 FQNEAQ (reference sequence). With 7 bases clipped from V and 1 base from J, the junction kept 7 bases outside the gene matches. CDR3 size: 15 residues. This CDR3 reads CASIRGGQGSYEQYF. The CDR3 bases are TGTGCCAGCATCCGAGGGGGACAGGGGTCCTACGAGCAGTACTTC.

This clonotype was counted between two and nine times. This chain links TRBV12-3 or TRBV12-4 with TRBJ2-7, with 10 bases that match TRBD2. The CDR3 is made up of 15 amino acids. J was trimmed by 4 bases and V by 6 bases; bases with no gene match: 9. The CDR3 DNA follows: TGTGCCAGCAGCTTGTTAGCGGGAGGTGGGTACGAGCAGTACTTC. The encoded protein is CASSLLAGGGYEQYF.

As regards this clonotype: At one end, the junction sequence differs from germline, possibly due to a read error. The rearrangement links TRBV11-2 to TRBJ1-2; D not resolved. The CDR3 is 16 amino acids. CDR1 SGHAT and CDR2 FQNNGV come from the germline V gene. CDR3 bases: TGCGCCAGCAGCCAAGTTGGGAGAGGTGTTTTCTATGGCTACACCTTC. Protein sequence: CASSQVGRGVFYGYTF. Full variable domain (rest looked up from reference TRBV11-2 and TRBJ1-2): EAGVAQSPRYKIIEKRQSVAFWCNPISGHATLYWYQQILGQGPKLLIQFQNNGVVDDSQLPKDRFSAERLKGVDSTLKIQPAKLEDSAVYLCASSQVGRGVFYGYTFGSGTRLTVV.

The chain carries TRBV4-3 and TRBJ2-7; D ambiguous. Germline-derived CDR1 and CDR2 are LGHNA and YSLEER. The CDR3 has 10 residues. V lost 6 bases and J 3 bases, leaving 3 bases between the germline ends. The CDR3 DNA reads as TGCGCCAGCAGACACTACGAGCAGTACTTC. It specifies CASRHYEQYF.

This clonotype was seen repeatedly, ten times or more. The chain couples TRBV11-2 to TRBJ2-7; 8 bases are a match to TRBD2. The J segment lost 5 bases and the V segment lost 2 bases, leaving 8 bases of the junction unmatched. The CDR3 is made up of 15 amino acids. Germline V gene sequence: CDR1 SGHAT, CDR2 FQNNGV. The CDR3 nucleotides read TGTGCCAGCAGCTTAATAGTCGGCGGGAGGAACGAGCAGTACTTC. This encodes CASSLIVGGRNEQYF.

The rearrangement uses TRBV12-5 and TRBJ2-1; TRBD2 matches at 12 bases. V lost 0 bases, J lost 10 bases, and 10 bases stayed unmatched. The germline V gene encodes CDR1 LGHNT and CDR2 FRNRAP. This CDR3 comprises 17 residues. CDR3 nucleotide sequence: TGTGCTAGTGGTTTGGTTGACTCGGGACTAGCGGGCGGGGAGCAGTTCTTC. This translates into CASGLVDSGLAGGEQFF.

In its sample, this clonotype was seen a few times. Sequence at one end of the junction differs from germline and may be a read error. The chain joins TRBV11-2 to TRBJ2-7; 8 bases are shared with TRBD1. The germline gives CDR1 SGHAT, CDR2 FQNNGV. This CDR3 is built from 15 residues. The CDR3 here is CASSHSRGRGREQYF. DNA for the CDR3: TGCGCCAGCAGCCATTCGAGGGGCAGGGGGCGCGAGCAGTACTTC.

This clonotype was recorded at least ten times. The chain links TRBV20-1 to TRBJ2-6; D is uncertain. V was cut by 6 bases and J by 0 bases, with 15 bases left in between. Per germline, CDR1 DFQATT and CDR2 SNEGSKA (reference sequence). The CDR3 is 16 residues long. CDR3 bases: TGCAGTGCCTTAGGTAGTGCCATCTCTGGGGCCAACGTCCTGACTTTC. It is translated as CSALGSAISGANVLTF.

This clonotype was recorded many times. The genes are TRBV24-1 and TRBJ1-1; D unresolved. Per germline, CDR1 KGHDR and CDR2 SFDVKD. This CDR3 is 15 amino acids long. V lost 5 bases to trimming and J lost 1 base, with 13 bases between them. The CDR3 nucleotides read TGTGCCACCAGTGCGATTTTCACTTCGAACACTGAAGCTTTCTTT. As protein: CATSAIFTSNTEAFF.

The rearrangement joins TRBV6-1 to TRBJ1-6; the D is unclear. CDR1 is MNHNS, CDR2 SASEGT, per germline. The CDR3 totals 13 residues. V was pared by 2 bases and J by 12 bases, with 11 bases between. CDR3 sequence reads: CASSENRRLPLHF. CDR3 DNA sequence: TGTGCCAGCAGTGAAAATAGACGACTACCCCTCCACTTT.

This clonotype has ten or more counts. This rearrangement joins TRBV28 to TRBJ2-5; unclear D gene. Looked up from germline, CDR1 is MDHEN and CDR2 is SYDVKM. Between the trimmed V and J ends, which lost 2 bases and 4 bases, there was a span of 11 bases. This CDR3 is built from 14 residues. CDR3 nucleotide sequence: TGTGCCAGCAGTTTACTTGGAACGTCAGAGACCCAGTACTTC. Amino acids: CASSLLGTSETQYF.

This clonotype was recorded many times. The chain uses TRBV11-2 and TRBJ2-1; no firm D call. Germline CDR1 SGHAT, CDR2 FQNNGV. The CDR3 has 13 residues. V lost 2 bases and J lost 15, with 17 bases in between. The CDR3 region has the DNA TGTGCCAGCAGCTTACGTCAGGCCGGCCTCTGGTTCTTC. The encoded protein is CASSLRQAGLWFF. Combining the CDR3 with reference TRBV11-2 and TRBJ2-1 gives the whole variable domain EAGVAQSPRYKIIEKRQSVAFWCNPISGHATLYWYQQILGQGPKLLIQFQNNGVVDDSQLPKDRFSAERLKGVDSTLKIQPAKLEDSAVYLCASSLRQAGLWFFGPGTRLTVL.

V and J are TRBV6-2 or TRBV6-3 and TRBJ2-7; TRBD2 agrees at 13 bases. The V gene's germline CDR1 is MNHEY and CDR2 SVGEGT. CDR3 length: 21 residues. After removal of 4 bases from V and 0 bases from J, the junction contained 18 bases not matched to a gene. The DNA of the CDR3 is TGTGCCAGCAGTTCGCCTACCGGGACAGGGGGACTAGCGGGATTCTCCTACGAGCAGTACTTC. It encodes CASSSPTGTGGLAGFSYEQYF.

This clonotype has a count of ten or more. The V gene is TRBV30, the J gene TRBJ2-7; D perhaps matches TRBD2 (5 bases). V shed 4 bases and J shed 4 bases, with 14 bases lying between them. The CDR3 spans 13 residues. Germline loops: CDR1 GTSNPN, CDR2 SVGIG (reference sequence). The DNA of the CDR3 is TGTGCCTGGATTCCGAGACCGGGATACGAGCAGTACTTC. This gives the protein CAWIPRPGYEQYF.

This clonotype was seen repeatedly, ten times or more. The chain joins TRBV28 to TRBJ1-1; D not certain. CDR3 length equals 12 residues. V was shortened by 1 base and J by 3 bases, with 3 bases between the two germline ends. Per germline, CDR1 MDHEN and CDR2 SYDVKM. The CDR3 region is CASSLSYTEAFF. The CDR3 nucleotides are TGTGCCAGCAGTTTATCCTACACTGAAGCTTTCTTT. The full variable domain, completed using reference TRBV28 and TRBJ1-1, is DVKVTQSSRYLVKRTGEKVFLECVQDMDHENMFWYRQDPGLGLRLIYFSYDVKMKEKGDIPEGYSVSREKKERFSLILESASTNQTSMYLCASSLSYTEAFFGQGTRLTVV.

In this sample, this clonotype turned up a few times. This chain uses TRBV5-5 with TRBJ2-7; 11 bases align to TRBD2. CDR3 length: 18 amino acids. From germline, CDR1 is SGHKS and CDR2 YYEKEE (reference sequence). J lost 2 bases, V lost 0 bases, and 10 bases had no gene match. As DNA, the CDR3 is TGTGCCAGCAGCTTGGGCCCCGGGACTAGCGGACTTGCCTACGAGCAGTACTTC. Residues: CASSLGPGTSGLAYEQYF.

The CDR3 DNA reads as TGCAGCGTTGAAATTTGGGCAGATACGCAGTATTTT. Protein: CSVEIWADTQYF. This sequence joins TRBV29-1 and TRBJ2-3; D is ambiguous. V gave up 2 bases and J gave up 4 bases, with 7 bases separating them. The CDR3 loop spans 12 amino acids. The germline CDR1 and CDR2 sequences are SQVTM and ANQGSEA.

The chain combines TRBV5-6 with TRBJ2-7; D is undetermined. The ends were cut back, 0 bases at V and 2 bases at J, with 6 bases in the middle. The CDR3 length is 13 residues. In germline, CDR1 is SGHDT, CDR2 YYEEEE. CDR3 in amino acids: CASSLATTYEQYF. CDR3 sequence (DNA): TGTGCCAGCAGCTTGGCGACAACCTACGAGCAGTACTTC.

The rearrangement joins TRBV5-1 to TRBJ2-1; 9 nucleotides match TRBD1. CDR1 and CDR2 (germline): SGHRS, YFSETQ. This CDR3 region has 16 residues. V trimming: 5 bases; J trimming: 3 bases; junction bases outside the gene matches: 9. CDR3 region: CASSTTGTGYYNEQFF. CDR3 bases: TGCGCCAGCAGTACAACCGGGACAGGGTACTACAATGAGCAGTTCTTC. The variable domain in full, completed from reference TRBV5-1 and TRBJ2-1, reads KAGVTQTPRYLIKTRGQQVTLSCSPISGHRSVSWYQQTPGQGLQFLFEYFSETQRNKGNFPGRFSGRQFSNSRSEMNVSTLELGDSALYLCASSTTGTGYYNEQFFGPGTRLTVL.

The chain joins TRBV6-1 to TRBJ2-7; 8 nucleotides line up with TRBD2. Looked up from germline, CDR1 is MNHNS and CDR2 is SASEGT. Trimming cost V 6 bases and J 4 bases; bases outside gene matches: 11. CDR3 length: 15 residues. CDR3 loop: CASRQFGGGPYEQYF. DNA of the CDR3: TGTGCCAGCAGGCAGTTCGGGGGGGGCCCTTACGAGCAGTACTTC.

This clonotype was detected many times. The rearrangement links TRBV28 to TRBJ2-2; D possibly corresponds to TRBD1 (6 bases). CDR1 and CDR2 (germline): MDHEN, SYDVKM. CDR3 size: 15 residues. The germline V and J ends were trimmed by 10 bases and 4 bases, with 19 bases remaining between them. CDR3 bases: TGTGCCATTGCAACTGGGGGCGCATTCACCGGGGAGCTGTTTTTT. Translated: CAIATGGAFTGELFF.

The chain links TRBV4-3 to TRBJ2-1, with D possibly TRBD2 on 5 matching bases. CDR1 and CDR2 from the germline V gene are LGHNA and YSLEER. The CDR3 totals 15 residues. Trimming took 0 bases from V and 6 from J, leaving 12 bases between them. CDR3 sequence: CASSQDLSAGNEQFF. CDR3 sequence (DNA): TGCGCCAGCAGCCAAGATCTAAGTGCGGGCAATGAGCAGTTCTTC.

A remark on this clonotype: This clone may be a read error of a much larger clone one base away. The rearrangement joins TRBV6-4 to TRBJ2-1, with 7 nucleotides matching TRBD1. Trimming removed 4 bases from V and 5 bases from J; junction bases left unmatched: 2. This CDR3 region has 13 residues. Germline V gene sequence: CDR1 MRHNA, CDR2 SNTAGT. The DNA for the CDR3 is TGTGCCAGCAGTGGGGACAGCCACAATGAGCAGTTCTTC. Amino acid sequence: CASSGDSHNEQFF.

This clonotype came up a few times. The chain carries TRBV7-9 and TRBJ2-2, with a weak D call TRBD2 (6 bases). The CDR3 runs to 15 residues. Germline CDR1 reads SEHNR; CDR2 reads FQNEAQ (reference sequence). The V end lost 2 bases, the J end lost 0 bases, and 7 bases lay between the germline ends. This CDR3 is CASSLPGANTGELFF. The CDR3 coding sequence is TGTGCCAGCAGCTTACCGGGGGCGAACACCGGGGAGCTGTTTTTT.